Shown below are 9 T cell receptor beta chains from a single sample sequenced in a study of T cell changes during pregnancy in multiple sclerosis. Generated by immunoSEQ multiplex PCR, the TCRdb table keeps only in-frame clones and is missing some. The sample carries about 41,000 clones, around 89% recorded once. Here the sequenced sample was CD4+ T cells from peripheral blood mononuclear cells, taken in the first trimester of pregnancy. Receptors originate from a female donor with multiple sclerosis, enrolled in a pregnancy study.

The chain employs TRBV28 and TRBJ1-1; a possible D gene is TRBD1 (5 bases). CDR1 MDHEN and CDR2 SYDVKM come from the germline V gene. The CDR3 contains 14 residues. V was shortened by 6 bases and J by 6 bases, with 17 bases between the two germline ends. The CDR3 sequence: CASSLVGGRSEAFF. The CDR3 DNA follows: TGTGCCAGCAGCCTCGTGGGGGGAAGGTCTGAAGCTTTCTTT.

The rearrangement links TRBV10-1 to TRBJ2-1; tentatively, D is TRBD2 (5 bases). The germline V and J ends were trimmed by 8 bases and 4 bases, with 24 bases remaining between them. Germline V gives CDR1 WNHNN, CDR2 SYGVQD (reference sequence). CDR3 length: 17 residues. CDR3 loop: CASPTAGRKEGYNEQFF. Written as DNA, the CDR3 is TGCGCCAGCCCCACGGCGGGTAGAAAAGAAGGATACAATGAGCAGTTCTTC.

This clone was found once. The rearrangement links TRBV4-2 to TRBJ2-7; TRBD2 aligns across 14 bases. This CDR3 is built from 17 residues. Germline values: CDR1 LGHNA, CDR2 YNFKEQ. The V gene end was trimmed by 4 bases and the J gene end by 0 bases; junction bases not matched to a gene: 5. CDR3 region: CASSPQTSGRGSYEQYF. CDR3 DNA sequence: TGTGCCAGCAGCCCCCAGACTAGCGGGAGGGGCTCCTACGAGCAGTACTTC.

The chain has TRBV5-1 and TRBJ1-1; 11 bases are shared with TRBD1. This CDR3 region has 14 residues. The V gene end was trimmed by 7 bases and the J gene end by 1 base; junction bases not matched to a gene: 3. Germline V CDR1 and CDR2: SGHRS, YFSETQ. The CDR3 region is CASGQGASNTEAFF. The CDR3 nucleotides read TGCGCCAGCGGACAGGGGGCCTCGAACACTGAAGCTTTCTTT.

The chain employs TRBV4-3 and TRBJ1-5; a weak D match, TRBD1 (5 bases). Germline V CDR1 and CDR2: LGHNA, YSLEER. The CDR3 spans 16 residues. V lost 1 base and J 5 bases, leaving 15 bases between the germline ends. DNA of the CDR3: TGCGCCAGCAGCCAAGTAATAAGGGGCTTGGATCAGCCCCAGCATTTT. This sequence encodes CASSQVIRGLDQPQHF.

This clone showed up just a few times. The chain combines TRBV11-2 with TRBJ1-1; possibly TRBD1 for D (5 bases). Trimming left V 6 bases short and J 1 base short, with 12 bases between. The germline V gene encodes CDR1 SGHAT and CDR2 FQNNGV. The CDR3 consists of 14 residues. CDR3 bases: TGTGCCAGCAGACTGGGGCATACGAACACTGAAGCTTTCTTT. As protein: CASRLGHTNTEAFF.

The chain uses TRBV4-3 and TRBJ1-2, with no clear D. The CDR3 covers 15 residues. V lost 0 bases and J 4 bases, leaving 12 bases between the germline ends. CDR1 is LGHNA, CDR2 YSLEER, per germline. This chain's CDR3 is CASSQDLTGLYGYTF. In nucleotides, the CDR3 is TGCGCCAGCAGCCAAGATCTGACGGGTCTCTATGGCTACACCTTC.

This chain joins TRBV25-1 and TRBJ2-7, with 7 bases aligning to TRBD2. V lost 4 bases to trimming and J lost 7 bases; unmatched junction nucleotides: 4. The length of the CDR3 is 12 residues. Germline V CDR1 and CDR2: MGHDK, SYGVNS. The CDR3 is CASSVGGREQYF. CDR3 DNA: TGTGCCAGCAGTGTGGGCGGGAGAGAGCAGTACTTC.

Regarding this clone: At one boundary the junction diverges from the germline segment, which might be a read error. The rearrangement uses TRBV7-9 and TRBJ2-3; 7 bases map to TRBD1. The CDR3 spans 12 residues. Germline CDR1 SEHNR, CDR2 FQNEAQ (reference sequence). The CDR3 region is CASSLGSGGRTF. The CDR3 region has the DNA TGTGCCAGCAGCTTAGGGTCAGGGGGTAGGACTTTT.